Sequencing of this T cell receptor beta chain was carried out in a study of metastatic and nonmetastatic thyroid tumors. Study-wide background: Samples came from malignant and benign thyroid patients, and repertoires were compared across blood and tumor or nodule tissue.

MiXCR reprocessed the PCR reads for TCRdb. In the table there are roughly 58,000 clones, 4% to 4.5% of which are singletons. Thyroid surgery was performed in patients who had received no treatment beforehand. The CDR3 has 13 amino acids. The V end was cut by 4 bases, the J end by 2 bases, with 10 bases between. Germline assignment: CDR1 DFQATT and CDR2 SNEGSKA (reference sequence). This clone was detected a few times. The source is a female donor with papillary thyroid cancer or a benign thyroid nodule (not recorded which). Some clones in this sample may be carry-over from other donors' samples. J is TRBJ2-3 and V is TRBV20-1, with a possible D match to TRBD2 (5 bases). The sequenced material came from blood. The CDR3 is CSATGELTDTQYF. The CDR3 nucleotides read TGCAGTGCTACCGGGGAGCTCACAGATACGCAGTATTTT.